This T cell receptor beta chain was identified during a study of blood T cell repertoires in COVID-19. Study-wide context: Donors in the United States, Italy and Spain gave samples during acute or convalescent COVID-19. T cells, B-cell-depleted T cells, or PBMCs provided the cDNA or gDNA that served as material.

V was pared by 1 base and J by 4 bases, with 16 bases between. CDR1 SGHTA and CDR2 FQGNSA come from the germline V gene. This CDR3 spans 16 amino acids. In the authors' methods: Counts of nucleated cells, estimated from reference gene primer amplification, were obtained. Profiling relied on immunoSEQ multiplex PCR, and the TCRdb table lists in-frame clones only, not all of them. V and J calls and clone size are given by that table; D and trimming were obtained from the DNA. The sample records 310,000 or so clones, more than 80% being singletons. J is TRBJ1-2 and V is TRBV7-2; D ambiguous. The specimen sequenced was peripheral blood. The TCR was taken from a man younger than 35 who had recovered from COVID-19. This chain's CDR3 is CASSLGNQVGVYGYTF. The DNA for the CDR3 is TGTGCCAGCAGCTTAGGCAACCAAGTGGGAGTCTATGGCTACACCTTC. The full variable domain, completed using reference TRBV7-2 and TRBJ1-2, is GAGVSQSPSNKVTEKGKDVELRCDPISGHTALYWYRQSLGQGLEFLIYFQGNSAPDKSGLPSDRFSAERTGGSVSTLTIQRTQQEDSAVYLCASSLGNQVGVYGYTFGSGTRLTVV.